The 27 T cell receptor beta chains reported below all come from one sample, sequenced in a study of cytomegalovirus exposure and HLA in healthy donors. The data were produced by immunoSEQ multiplex PCR, yet TCRdb's version contains in-frame clones alone and is incomplete. The data show fewer than 60,000 clones, 85% to 90% seen once. Specimen: PBMCs. These TCRs come from a woman between 18 and 29 years old in good health and CMV-seronegative.

This chain joins TRBV6-6 and TRBJ2-7; D might be TRBD1 (5 bases). The CDR3 consists of 13 residues. Germline lookup yields CDR1 MNHNY and CDR2 SVGAGI (reference sequence). With 4 bases removed from V and 0 bases from J, the gap between germline ends came to 7 bases. In DNA, the CDR3 is TGTGCCAGCAGTTCCGGACACTCCTACGAGCAGTACTTC. This gives the protein CASSSGHSYEQYF.

V and J are TRBV7-3 and TRBJ2-6; D remains unclear. CDR1 is SGHTA, CDR2 FQGTGA, per germline. The CDR3 sequence is 16 residues long. V was trimmed by 1 base and J by 1 base, leaving 8 bases between them. For the CDR3, the DNA is TGTGCCAGCAGCTTAATAGGAGTTTCTGGGGCCAACGTCCTGACTTTC. This gives the protein CASSLIGVSGANVLTF.

This sequence joins TRBV28 and TRBJ1-1, with no clear D. CDR1 is MDHEN, CDR2 SYDVKM, per germline. The V gene lost 3 bases and the J gene lost 0 bases, with 8 bases spanning the gap. The CDR3 has 14 amino acids. CDR3 nucleotides: TGTGCCAGCAGTTTTGAGTTGATGAACACTGAAGCTTTCTTT. It is translated as CASSFELMNTEAFF.

The chain joins TRBV7-3 to TRBJ2-5; D might be TRBD1 (6 bases). The CDR3 contains 14 residues. The germline gives CDR1 SGHTA, CDR2 FQGTGA. The ends were cut back, 2 bases at V and 2 bases at J, with 9 bases in the middle. DNA of the CDR3: TGTGCCAGCAGCTTAGCCAGGGGTCAAGAGACCCAGTACTTC. Its protein product is CASSLARGQETQYF.

V usage is TRBV4-2 and J usage is TRBJ1-1; tentative D call: TRBD1 (5 bases). This CDR3 region has 15 residues. Germline-derived CDR1 and CDR2 are LGHNA and YNFKEQ. V lost 0 bases and J 3 bases, leaving 11 bases between the germline ends. The DNA of the CDR3 is TGTGCCAGCAGCCAAGATCCAGGGATGGACACTGAAGCTTTCTTT. Its protein is CASSQDPGMDTEAFF.

This clone was detected once. The chain is built from TRBV7-6 and TRBJ2-7; no clear D. CDR1 is SGHVS, CDR2 FNYEAQ, per germline. The V end was cut by 0 bases, the J end by 7 bases, with 10 bases between. This CDR3 comprises 13 residues. CDR3 protein: CASSLAESEEQYF. The CDR3 DNA reads as TGTGCCAGCAGCTTAGCGGAGTCGGAAGAGCAGTACTTC.

DNA of the CDR3: TGTGCCAGCAGTTTACCACCCTCGGGCGGGTGGGCTAGCACAGATACGCAGTATTTT. This codes for CASSLPPSGGWASTDTQYF. J is TRBJ2-3 and V is TRBV28, with a tentative D call TRBD2 (5 bases). Per germline, CDR1 MDHEN and CDR2 SYDVKM. The CDR3 consists of 19 residues. V gave up 2 bases and J gave up 0 bases, with 21 bases separating them. The entire variable domain, with the rest obtained from reference TRBV28 and TRBJ2-3, is as follows: DVKVTQSSRYLVKRTGEKVFLECVQDMDHENMFWYRQDPGLGLRLIYFSYDVKMKEKGDIPEGYSVSREKKERFSLILESASTNQTSMYLCASSLPPSGGWASTDTQYFGPGTRLTVL.

V gene TRBV6-6 combines with J gene TRBJ2-7; D unclear. This CDR3 has 13 amino acids. Germline CDR1 and CDR2: MNHNY and SVGAGI (reference sequence). V lost 6 bases and J lost 3, with 12 bases in between. CDR3 amino acids: CASSPGTIYEQYF. The CDR3 DNA follows: TGTGCCAGCAGCCCAGGTACCATCTACGAGCAGTACTTC.

The rearrangement uses TRBV4-1 and TRBJ2-6; a possible D gene is TRBD1 (5 bases). Trimming left V 0 bases short and J 0 bases short, with 12 bases between. This CDR3 is 18 amino acids long. Germline V gene lookup returns CDR1 MGHRA and CDR2 YSYEKL. Here the CDR3 DNA reads TGCGCCAGCAGCCAAGAGCTTTCGCAGGGCTCTGGGGCCAACGTCCTGACTTTC. It codes for CASSQELSQGSGANVLTF.

The chain couples TRBV7-3 to TRBJ2-4, with a weak D call TRBD1 (5 bases). The germline CDR1 and CDR2 sequences are SGHTA and FQGTGA. The germline V and J ends were trimmed by 1 base and 3 bases, with 13 bases remaining between them. The CDR3 has 16 amino acids. The CDR3, as DNA: TGTGCCAGCAGCTTAAACGCAGGGTACGTCAAAAACATTCAGTACTTC. Translating it yields CASSLNAGYVKNIQYF.

In this sample, this clone turned up once. V gene TRBV30 combines with J gene TRBJ1-4; 8 bases map to TRBD1. The junction had 7 bases not matched to a gene; V was cut back by 0 bases and J by 7 bases. The length of the CDR3 is 15 residues. CDR1 GTSNPN and CDR2 SVGIG come from the germline V gene (reference sequence). This CDR3 reads CAWSVGQGAREKLFF. CDR3 in DNA: TGTGCCTGGAGTGTGGGGCAGGGGGCGCGTGAAAAACTGTTTTTT.

V and J are TRBV4-1 and TRBJ2-4, with a tentative D call TRBD2 (6 bases). V was cut by 0 bases and J by 9 bases, with 9 bases left in between. Germline values: CDR1 MGHRA, CDR2 YSYEKL. The CDR3 loop spans 13 amino acids. The CDR3 loop is CASSQDAGTIQYF. The CDR3 DNA follows: TGCGCCAGCAGCCAAGATGCGGGGACCATTCAGTACTTC.

This chain connects TRBV15 to TRBJ2-1; 7 bases align to TRBD2. The CDR3 sequence is 16 residues long. Germline loops: CDR1 LNHNV, CDR2 YYDKDF (reference sequence). V shed 0 bases and J 0 bases; nucleotides not matched to a gene: 2. The CDR3 sequence is CATSRDRGSSYNEQFF. The CDR3 region has the DNA TGTGCCACCAGCAGAGATCGCGGGAGCTCCTACAATGAGCAGTTCTTC.

J is TRBJ1-4 and V is TRBV2, with D perhaps matching TRBD1 (6 bases). Germline loops: CDR1 SNHLY, CDR2 FYNNEI. V lost 6 bases, J lost 0 bases, and 20 bases lay in between. The CDR3 is 18 amino acids. The DNA for the CDR3 is TGTGCCAGCAGCGCGGACCCCGGGACACTTGCAACTAATGAAAAACTGTTTTTT. Its translation is CASSADPGTLATNEKLFF.

This rearrangement joins TRBV7-9 to TRBJ1-5; maybe TRBD1 (5 bases). The CDR3 loop spans 15 amino acids. V shed 6 bases and J shed 6 bases, with 18 bases lying between them. Looked up from germline, CDR1 is SEHNR and CDR2 is FQNEAQ (reference sequence). The CDR3 nucleotides read TGTGCCAGCAGTCCCCGGGAGGCCGGGGGTCAGCCCCAGCATTTT. It encodes CASSPREAGGQPQHF.

The V gene is TRBV19, the J gene TRBJ1-5; perhaps TRBD1 as D (6 bases). CDR3 size: 15 residues. The germline V and J ends were trimmed by 3 bases and 5 bases, with 14 bases remaining between them. Per germline, CDR1 LNHDA and CDR2 SQIVND (reference sequence). The CDR3 sequence is CASSMPQGTDQPQHF. The CDR3 DNA is TGTGCCAGTAGTATGCCCCAGGGGACGGATCAGCCCCAGCATTTT.

The V gene is TRBV18, the J gene TRBJ1-2; possibly TRBD1 for D (6 bases). Looked up from germline, CDR1 is KGHSH and CDR2 is LQKENI. With 0 bases removed from V and 4 bases from J, the gap between germline ends came to 15 bases. CDR3 length: 16 residues. The CDR3 sequence is CASSPPVGHSTYGYTF. The DNA for the CDR3 is TGTGCCAGCTCACCACCGGTGGGACACAGCACCTATGGCTACACCTTC.

This clone was seen once. This chain uses TRBV19 with TRBJ1-2, with 7 bases identical to TRBD1. V was pared by 5 bases and J by 8 bases, with 11 bases of the junction left unmatched. The CDR3 consists of 14 residues. Germline assignment: CDR1 LNHDA and CDR2 SQIVND (reference sequence). Here the CDR3 reads CASSSARDSYGYTF. CDR3 DNA sequence: TGTGCCAGTAGTTCGGCTAGGGACAGTTACGGCTACACCTTC.

Comment on this clone: This sample also contains other DNA sequences that code for the same CDR3. This sequence joins TRBV4-2 and TRBJ2-3; 10 bases agree with TRBD2. The V gene end was trimmed by 2 bases and the J gene end by 4 bases; junction bases not matched to a gene: 9. The CDR3 has 17 residues. Germline V gene sequence: CDR1 LGHNA, CDR2 YNFKEQ. The DNA of the CDR3 is TGTGCCAGCAGCCAAACAGGGGGTCTAGCGGGAGCAGATACGCAGTATTTT. It codes for CASSQTGGLAGADTQYF.

The chain has TRBV6-1 and TRBJ2-1, with unresolved D. CDR1 is MNHNS, CDR2 SASEGT, per germline. CDR3 length: 13 residues. Trimming removed 1 base from V and 6 bases from J, with 7 bases in between. Written as DNA, the CDR3 is TGTGCCAGCAGTGAAGGGGCACTCAATGAGCAGTTCTTC. It is translated as CASSEGALNEQFF.

This chain connects TRBV9 to TRBJ1-1; the D gene is possibly TRBD1 (5 bases). Trimming took off 2 bases at V and 3 bases at J, with 8 bases between the two ends. Germline V gives CDR1 SGDLS, CDR2 YYNGEE. This CDR3 is built from 13 residues. The CDR3 spells CASSVQGHTEAFF. Here the CDR3 DNA reads TGTGCCAGCAGCGTCCAGGGTCACACTGAAGCTTTCTTT. The variable domain in full, completed from reference TRBV9 and TRBJ1-1, reads DSGVTQTPKHLITATGQRVTLRCSPRSGDLSVYWYQQSLDQGLQFLIQYYNGEERAKGNILERFSAQQFPDLHSELNLSSLELGDSALYFCASSVQGHTEAFFGQGTRLTVV.

Only one count was recorded for this clone. The chain employs TRBV11-2 and TRBJ1-3, with 9 bases aligning to TRBD1. This CDR3 contains 15 residues. Per the germline V gene, CDR1 is SGHAT and CDR2 is FQNNGV. The V segment lost 4 bases and the J segment 4 bases; nucleotides outside the gene matches: 5. The CDR3 reads CASSYGTGTGNTIYF. The CDR3 DNA reads TGTGCCAGCAGCTACGGGACAGGGACAGGAAACACCATATATTTT.

The chain carries TRBV13 and TRBJ2-1, with TRBD2 matching 8 bases. Unmatched junction bases numbered 14, after V lost 5 bases and J lost 5 bases. Germline CDR1 PRHDT, CDR2 FYEKMQ (reference sequence). The CDR3 covers 17 residues. The CDR3, as DNA: TGTGCCAGCAGCGCCCGTCTCCTAGCGGGCTCAAACAATGAGCAGTTCTTC. Residues: CASSARLLAGSNNEQFF.

The genes are TRBV10-3 and TRBJ1-3; D is possibly TRBD1 (5 bases). Germline CDR1 reads ENHRY; CDR2 reads SYGVKD. Trimming left V 3 bases short and J 0 bases short, with 9 bases between. This CDR3 has 15 residues. The CDR3 region has the DNA TGTGCCATCAGTGACGCCAGGGTCTCTGGAAACACCATATATTTT. Amino acid sequence: CAISDARVSGNTIYF.

The J gene is TRBJ1-1, the V gene TRBV10-2; D call uncertain. The germline V gene has CDR1 WSHSY and CDR2 SAAADI. Trimming took 7 bases from V and 2 from J, leaving 11 bases between them. This CDR3 has 13 residues. Written as DNA, the CDR3 is TGCGCCAGCACTAGGCAGCTTAACACTGAAGCTTTCTTT. Its protein is CASTRQLNTEAFF.

In DNA, the CDR3 is TGTGCCAGCAGCCCTTTAGATGAGCAGTTCTTC. Amino acids: CASSPLDEQFF. This sequence joins TRBV28 and TRBJ2-1; unclear D gene. This CDR3 contains 11 residues. V was trimmed by 6 bases and J by 8 bases, leaving 8 bases between them. CDR1 MDHEN and CDR2 SYDVKM come from the germline V gene. The full variable domain, completed using reference TRBV28 and TRBJ2-1, is DVKVTQSSRYLVKRTGEKVFLECVQDMDHENMFWYRQDPGLGLRLIYFSYDVKMKEKGDIPEGYSVSREKKERFSLILESASTNQTSMYLCASSPLDEQFFGPGTRLTVL.

The chain recombines TRBV4-1 with TRBJ1-1; unclear D gene. The CDR3 runs to 14 residues. The ends were cut back, 2 bases at V and 0 bases at J, with 7 bases in the middle. Germline-derived CDR1 and CDR2 are MGHRA and YSYEKL. CDR3 amino acids: CASSQPRMNTEAFF. For the CDR3, the DNA is TGCGCCAGCAGCCAACCTAGGATGAACACTGAAGCTTTCTTT.